By share, the clone carrying this T cell receptor beta chain counts as medium-sized. This entry comes from a study of T cell repertoires in aging, cancer and after chemotherapy. V lost 7 bases and J lost 5, with 15 bases in between. There are 15 residues in the CDR3. Amplification of TCR beta used genomic DNA extracted from peripheral blood. Multiplex touch-down PCR with TRB-A/B primers amplified rearranged V-D-J TRB sequences. TCRdb reprocessed the multiplex PCR reads with MiXCR, giving one entry per CDR3 protein. This repertoire shows more than 400 distinct CDR3 sequences, around 36% found once; its top ten account for around 75%.

The specimen sequenced was blood. The sequence derives from a human donor with a blood cancer. The chain couples TRBV12-3 or TRBV12-4 to TRBJ1-6; D perhaps matches TRBD1 (6 bases). The DNA of the CDR3 is TGTGCCAGCACTAGACAGGCTTCTGATAATTCACCCCTCCACTTT. It codes for CASTRQASDNSPLHF.